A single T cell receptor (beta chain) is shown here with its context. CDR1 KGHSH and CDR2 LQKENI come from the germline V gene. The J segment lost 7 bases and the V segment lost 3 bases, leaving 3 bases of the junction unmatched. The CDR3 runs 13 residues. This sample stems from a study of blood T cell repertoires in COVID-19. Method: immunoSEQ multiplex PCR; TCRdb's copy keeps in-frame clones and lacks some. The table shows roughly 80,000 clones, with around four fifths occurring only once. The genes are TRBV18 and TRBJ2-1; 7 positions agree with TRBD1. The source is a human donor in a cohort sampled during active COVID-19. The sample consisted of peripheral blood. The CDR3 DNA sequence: TGTGCCAGCTCACCCGGCAGGGGGAATGAGCAGTTCTTC. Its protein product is CASSPGRGNEQFF.